Presented here are 19 T cell receptor beta chains from one specimen sequenced in a study of blood T cell repertoires in COVID-19. Measured with immunoSEQ multiplex PCR; TCRdb has only the in-frame clones, and not every one. The sample lists about 70,000 clones; 70% to 75% were seen once. Sample: peripheral blood. Source of these receptors: a woman between 65 and 79 years old with acute or convalescent COVID-19.

The chain couples TRBV4-1 to TRBJ2-1, with 7 positions matching TRBD2. J lost 4 bases, V lost 4 bases, and 10 bases had no gene match. The CDR3 runs 16 residues. Germline V gene sequence: CDR1 MGHRA, CDR2 YSYEKL. CDR3 residues: CASSPALAEVYNEQFF. The DNA for the CDR3 is TGCGCCAGCAGCCCCGCTCTAGCGGAGGTATACAATGAGCAGTTCTTC.

The V gene is TRBV6-5, the J gene TRBJ1-2; 11 bases are shared with TRBD1. The V segment lost 7 bases and the J segment 5 bases; nucleotides outside the gene matches: 6. The CDR3 runs to 14 residues. Germline V lookup: CDR1 MNHEY, CDR2 SVGAGI. CDR3 sequence: CASKIGQGAYGYTF. The CDR3 DNA sequence: TGTGCCAGCAAAATAGGACAGGGGGCGTATGGCTACACCTTC.

This clone turned up a few times. The rearrangement joins TRBV7-2 to TRBJ1-2; weak D call: TRBD1 (5 bases). With 5 bases removed from V and 1 base from J, the gap between germline ends came to 17 bases. CDR1 is SGHTA and CDR2 is FQGNSA in the germline V gene. CDR3 length equals 16 residues. The CDR3 DNA reads TGTGCCAGCAGCACCCGGGACTTCGGAAGTAACTATGGCTACACCTTC. Translated, it gives CASSTRDFGSNYGYTF.

The V and J genes are TRBV29-1 and TRBJ2-7, with 8 nucleotides matching TRBD1. Germline values: CDR1 SQVTM, CDR2 ANQGSEA. Trimming removed 7 bases from V and 2 bases from J; junction bases left unmatched: 7. This CDR3 has 13 residues. CDR3 sequence: CSAGTGGPYEQYF. In DNA form, the CDR3 reads TGCAGCGCCGGGACAGGCGGGCCCTACGAGCAGTACTTC.

A word on this clone: A read error may produce the germline difference seen at one junction end. CDR3: CASSFQQGTDEKLFF. CDR3 nucleotide sequence: TGTGCCAGCAGCTTCCAACAGGGAACTGATGAAAAACTGTTTTTT. The J gene is TRBJ1-4, the V gene TRBV5-6, with a tentative D call TRBD1 (6 bases). Per the germline V gene, CDR1 is SGHDT and CDR2 is YYEEEE. The CDR3 length is 15 residues.

This clone was seen just once. The rearrangement uses TRBV12-5 and TRBJ1-1; a possible D gene is TRBD1 (5 bases). The CDR3 extends over 14 amino acids. The V gene's germline CDR1 is LGHNT and CDR2 FRNRAP. V was trimmed by 7 bases and J by 2 bases, leaving 14 bases between them. CDR3 coding DNA: TGTGCTAGTGCCTCGACAGCGTCTAACACTGAAGCTTTCTTT. It codes for CASASTASNTEAFF.

The chain couples TRBV29-1 to TRBJ1-1; 8 bases fit TRBD1. Trimming cost V 3 bases and J 4 bases; bases outside gene matches: 16. The germline V gene has CDR1 SQVTM and CDR2 ANQGSEA. CDR3 length: 17 amino acids. The CDR3 bases are TGCAGCGTTGATAGCGGCAGGGGGCTTGGGATCGGCACTGAAGCTTTCTTT. This translates into CSVDSGRGLGIGTEAFF.

The V call is TRBV5-1, the J call TRBJ2-7; possibly TRBD2 for D (5 bases). From germline, CDR1 is SGHRS and CDR2 YFSETQ. This CDR3 is built from 15 residues. Trimming removed 0 bases from V and 3 bases from J, with 13 bases in between. In nucleotides, the CDR3 is TGCGCCAGCAGCTTGGGGGGAGTTGGGGTCTACGAGCAGTACTTC. Translated, it gives CASSLGGVGVYEQYF. The variable domain in full, with the rest retrieved from reference TRBV5-1 and TRBJ2-7, is KAGVTQTPRYLIKTRGQQVTLSCSPISGHRSVSWYQQTPGQGLQFLFEYFSETQRNKGNFPGRFSGRQFSNSRSEMNVSTLELGDSALYLCASSLGGVGVYEQYFGPGTRLTVT.

This clone was counted between two and nine times. The chain recombines TRBV12-5 with TRBJ2-2, with D tentatively TRBD1 (6 bases). There are 14 residues in the CDR3. Trimming stripped 7 bases from V and 1 base from J, with 10 bases between. Germline CDR1 LGHNT, CDR2 FRNRAP. The CDR3 sequence is CASAPTGNTGELFF. DNA of the CDR3: TGTGCTAGTGCCCCGACAGGGAACACCGGGGAGCTGTTTTTT. The whole variable domain, remainder taken from reference TRBV12-5 and TRBJ2-2, is DARVTQTPRHKVTEMGQEVTMRCQPILGHNTVFWYRQTMMQGLELLAYFRNRAPLDDSGMPKDRFSAEMPDATLATLKIQPSEPRDSAVYFCASAPTGNTGELFFGEGSRLTVL.

J is TRBJ1-3 and V is TRBV21-1; the table's D call, TRBD1, has no DNA check behind it. TRBV21-1 is shown as a pseudogene. This CDR3 is built from 14 residues. The CDR3 DNA follows: TGTGCCACCTCACAGGGAACTAATGGAAACACCATATATTTT. Protein: CATSQGTNGNTIYF.

The chain uses TRBV6-5 and TRBJ1-6; tentative D call: TRBD1 (5 bases). CDR3 size: 14 residues. From germline, CDR1 is MNHEY and CDR2 SVGAGI. Trimming pared 6 bases from V and 9 bases from J, leaving 15 bases between. The CDR3 DNA is TGTGCCAGCAGGGGGGAGGGCTTAGCTTCACCCCTCCACTTT. This sequence encodes CASRGEGLASPLHF.

This clone showed up just a few times. The V call is TRBV7-9, the J call TRBJ1-2, with 7 bases lining up with TRBD1. The CDR3 covers 12 residues. Trimming removed 3 bases from V and 10 bases from J; junction bases left unmatched: 5. The germline V gene has CDR1 SEHNR and CDR2 FQNEAQ (reference sequence). The CDR3 sequence is CASSFDREDYTF. As DNA, the CDR3 is TGTGCCAGCAGCTTTGACAGGGAGGACTACACCTTC. The full variable domain, in which reference TRBV7-9 and TRBJ1-2 provide the parts outside the CDR3, is DTGVSQNPRHKITKRGQNVTFRCDPISEHNRLYWYRQTLGQGPEFLTYFQNEAQLEKSRLLSDRFSAERPKGSFSTLEIQRTEQGDSAMYLCASSFDREDYTFGSGTRLTVV.

This clone has just a few counts. The chain links TRBV7-8 to TRBJ1-1; D remains ambiguous. The CDR3 sequence is 15 residues long. The V gene lost 3 bases and the J gene lost 5 bases, with 16 bases spanning the gap. Germline CDR1 SGHVS, CDR2 FQNEAQ. CDR3 sequence reads: CASSFGFGGVTEAFF. CDR3 coding DNA: TGTGCCAGCAGCTTCGGTTTCGGAGGAGTGACTGAAGCTTTCTTT.

This clone was found once. CDR3 residues: CASSIGGLLIGNTIYF. The CDR3 DNA follows: TGTGCCAGTAGTATTGGGGGACTTTTGATTGGAAACACCATATATTTT. The rearrangement links TRBV19 to TRBJ1-3; tentative D call: TRBD1 (5 bases). This CDR3 comprises 16 residues. V gave up 3 bases and J gave up 3 bases, with 15 bases separating them. Germline V gives CDR1 LNHDA, CDR2 SQIVND (reference sequence).

The V gene is TRBV5-1, the J gene TRBJ1-1, with D unresolved. With 3 bases removed from V and 3 bases from J, the gap between germline ends came to 12 bases. The CDR3 covers 14 residues. Germline CDR1 SGHRS, CDR2 YFSETQ. The CDR3 sequence is CASSSSEVDTEAFF. CDR3 bases: TGCGCCAGCAGCTCGAGCGAGGTGGACACTGAAGCTTTCTTT.

This sequence joins TRBV19 and TRBJ1-1; 8 nucleotides agree with TRBD1. V gave up 5 bases and J gave up 1 base; unmatched junction bases: 9. The germline V gene has CDR1 LNHDA and CDR2 SQIVND (reference sequence). The CDR3 totals 16 residues. CDR3 sequence (DNA): TGTGCCAGTAGTCCAAGGACAGGGATCCAGAACACTGAAGCTTTCTTT. It yields the protein CASSPRTGIQNTEAFF.

V and J are TRBV28 and TRBJ1-2; TRBD1 aligns across 10 bases. CDR1 is MDHEN, CDR2 SYDVKM, per germline. Germline trimming cut 6 bases from V and 5 bases from J; bases unmatched to any gene: 9. The CDR3 is 15 amino acids. Here the CDR3 reads CASSLFGTGVYGYTF. The DNA for the CDR3 is TGTGCCAGCAGCCTATTCGGGACAGGGGTTTATGGCTACACCTTC.

The rearrangement joins TRBV2 to TRBJ2-7, with 11 bases that match TRBD2. The CDR3 loop spans 15 amino acids. Germline values: CDR1 SNHLY, CDR2 FYNNEI. The V gene end was trimmed by 7 bases and the J gene end by 6 bases; junction bases not matched to a gene: 11. CDR3 amino acids: CASTPFTSGSREQYF. As DNA, the CDR3 is TGTGCCAGCACCCCTTTCACTAGCGGGAGTCGCGAGCAGTACTTC.

Written as DNA, the CDR3 is TGTGCCAGCAGCCGGACAGGGGGCTATAGCAATCAGCCCCAGCATTTT. Translated, it gives CASSRTGGYSNQPQHF. The chain joins TRBV7-9 to TRBJ1-5, with 11 positions matching TRBD1. CDR3 size: 16 residues. The V gene end was trimmed by 5 bases and the J gene end by 0 bases; junction bases not matched to a gene: 3. Germline values: CDR1 SEHNR, CDR2 FQNEAQ (reference sequence).